Following are 25 T cell receptor beta chains from one sample sequenced in a study of T cell responses to AZD1222 COVID-19 vaccine. Clones were sequenced by immunoSEQ multiplex PCR, and TCRdb holds only the in-frame ones, with some missing. Seen here are some 73,000 clones, 89% observed once, and the top ten hold approximately 9.3%. Sequenced material: peripheral blood, taken 28 days after the second AZD1222 dose. The source of these receptors is an adult who received the AZD1222 COVID-19 vaccine.

The chain couples TRBV2 to TRBJ2-1, with 12 nucleotides matching TRBD2. This CDR3 is built from 18 residues. The germline V gene has CDR1 SNHLY and CDR2 FYNNEI. With 5 bases clipped from V and 4 bases from J, the junction kept 12 bases outside the gene matches. CDR3 coding DNA: TGTGCCAGCAGTCCGCGCACCTCCGGACTAGCGGGGTACAATGAGCAGTTCTTC. Amino acid sequence: CASSPRTSGLAGYNEQFF.

This chain uses TRBV27 with TRBJ2-1; D is ambiguous. V dropped 6 bases and J dropped 7 bases, with 13 bases sitting between them. Per the germline V gene, CDR1 is MNHEY and CDR2 is SMNVEV (reference sequence). CDR3 size: 13 residues. CDR3 protein: CASSRVAQNEQFF. DNA of the CDR3: TGTGCCAGCAGCCGAGTGGCCCAGAATGAGCAGTTCTTC.

This clone was observed a single time. The chain carries TRBV6-4 and TRBJ2-7; TRBD1 agrees at 9 bases. V was pared by 2 bases and J by 2 bases, with 13 bases of the junction left unmatched. The CDR3 sequence is 18 residues long. Germline CDR1 reads MRHNA; CDR2 reads SNTAGT. CDR3 residues: CASSDTSNKGQGTYEQYV. The CDR3 DNA follows: TGTGCCAGCAGTGACACCAGTAACAAGGGACAGGGCACCTACGAGCAGTACGTC.

The J gene is TRBJ1-1, the V gene TRBV12-3 or TRBV12-4, with D unresolved. CDR3 length: 12 amino acids. The V gene lost 6 bases and the J gene lost 3 bases, with 8 bases spanning the gap. The CDR3 sequence: CASRRYDTEAFF. DNA of the CDR3: TGTGCCAGCAGACGGTATGACACTGAAGCTTTCTTT.

In DNA, the CDR3 is TGTGCCAGCAGCCGATTATGGGTTAGGGGACAACGAGAGTCCTATGGCTACACCTTC. Its protein is CASSRLWVRGQRESYGYTF. The rearrangement links TRBV3-1 (or the pseudogene TRBV3-2) to TRBJ1-2; TRBD1 is a possible D gene (6 bases). The CDR3 has 19 residues. Germline V gives CDR1 LGHDT, CDR2 YNNKEL (reference sequence). V was pared by 4 bases and J by 4 bases, with 28 bases between.

This clone is a singleton in its sample. The chain joins TRBV19 to TRBJ1-5, with no clear D. Trimming left V 5 bases short and J 5 bases short, with 10 bases between. The CDR3 contains 13 residues. Looked up from germline, CDR1 is LNHDA and CDR2 is SQIVND (reference sequence). The CDR3 nucleotides are TGTGCCAGTAGTCCGGACGGAGATCAGCCCCAGCATTTT. Translating gives CASSPDGDQPQHF.

This CDR3 is CASSFRVGQGVTEAFF. Here the CDR3 DNA reads TGCGCCAGCAGCTTTCGAGTGGGACAGGGGGTCACTGAAGCTTTCTTT. This chain links TRBV5-1 with TRBJ1-1; 11 bases map to TRBD1. Germline values: CDR1 SGHRS, CDR2 YFSETQ. This CDR3 comprises 16 residues. V was clipped by 2 bases and J by 4 bases; unmatched bases: 7. Complete variable domain (other parts from reference TRBV5-1 and TRBJ1-1): KAGVTQTPRYLIKTRGQQVTLSCSPISGHRSVSWYQQTPGQGLQFLFEYFSETQRNKGNFPGRFSGRQFSNSRSEMNVSTLELGDSALYLCASSFRVGQGVTEAFFGQGTRLTVV.

The V gene is TRBV7-9, the J gene TRBJ1-2; 7 bases match TRBD1. V dropped 5 bases and J dropped 3; count of bases not matched to a gene: 9. The CDR3 loop spans 15 amino acids. Germline CDR1 and CDR2: SEHNR and FQNEAQ (reference sequence). CDR3 in DNA: TGTGCCAGCAGCAGACCCCAAGGGGGCGACTATGGCTACACCTTC. This translates into CASSRPQGGDYGYTF.

This clone was recorded a few times. This chain connects TRBV7-9 to TRBJ2-2, with 7 bases that match TRBD1. With 2 bases clipped from V and 1 base from J, the junction kept 4 bases outside the gene matches. The CDR3 has 16 amino acids. Germline CDR1 and CDR2: SEHNR and FQNEAQ (reference sequence). The CDR3 is CASSLRGQRNTGELFF. CDR3 sequence (DNA): TGTGCCAGCAGCTTACGGGGACAGCGGAACACCGGGGAGCTGTTTTTT.

CDR3 DNA: TGTGCCAGCAGCTTAGGTCCAGCGGGAGTGCATGAGCAGTTCTTC. Amino acids: CASSLGPAGVHEQFF. The chain carries TRBV11-3 and TRBJ2-1; 8 positions agree with TRBD2. The J segment lost 8 bases and the V segment lost 1 base, leaving 7 bases of the junction unmatched. From germline, CDR1 is SGHNT and CDR2 YENEEA. The length of the CDR3 is 15 residues.

The chain is built from TRBV29-1 and TRBJ2-6, with D tentatively TRBD1 (5 bases). CDR3 length equals 17 residues. Trimming stripped 1 base from V and 1 base from J, with 14 bases between. Germline lookup yields CDR1 SQVTM and CDR2 ANQGSEA. As DNA, the CDR3 is TGCAGCGTTGAAGTTGGGCAGGGCCTATCTGGGGCCAACGTCCTGACTTTC. Its protein is CSVEVGQGLSGANVLTF.

This chain links TRBV5-1 with TRBJ2-2, with unresolved D. Germline values: CDR1 SGHRS, CDR2 YFSETQ. The CDR3 covers 15 residues. Trimming pared 3 bases from V and 2 bases from J, leaving 11 bases between. CDR3 sequence: CASSSPLGNTGELFF. CDR3 DNA sequence: TGCGCCAGCAGCTCACCTCTCGGCAACACCGGGGAGCTGTTTTTT.

The J gene is TRBJ1-1, the V gene TRBV3-1 (or the pseudogene TRBV3-2), with TRBD1 as a possible D gene (5 bases). Germline V CDR1 and CDR2: LGHDT, YNNKEL (reference sequence). Trimming removed 1 base at V and 4 bases at J, with 7 bases between. This CDR3 spans 13 amino acids. The CDR3 reads CASSQGQGTEAFF. CDR3 bases: TGTGCCAGCAGCCAAGGGCAGGGCACTGAAGCTTTCTTT.

This chain links TRBV2 with TRBJ1-5, with 8 bases aligning to TRBD1. Trimming took 5 bases from V and 7 from J; bases not matched to a gene: 7. Per the germline V gene, CDR1 is SNHLY and CDR2 is FYNNEI. This CDR3 spans 14 amino acids. The CDR3 is CASSPQGAWQPQHF. As DNA, the CDR3 is TGTGCCAGCAGTCCTCAGGGGGCGTGGCAGCCCCAGCATTTT.

The gene calls are TRBV18 and TRBJ1-1; the D is unclear. The V and J ends lost 3 bases and 0 bases respectively, with 5 bases between them. This CDR3 is built from 13 residues. CDR1 and CDR2 from the germline V gene are KGHSH and LQKENI. The CDR3 DNA reads TGTGCCAGCTCACCGGATATGAACACTGAAGCTTTCTTT. Translated: CASSPDMNTEAFF. The full variable domain, completed using reference TRBV18 and TRBJ1-1, is NAGVMQNPRHLVRRRGQEARLRCSPMKGHSHVYWYRQLPEEGLKFMVYLQKENIIDESGMPKERFSAEFPKEGPSILRIQQVVRGDSAAYFCASSPDMNTEAFFGQGTRLTVV.

The chain carries TRBV6-2 or TRBV6-3 and TRBJ2-3, with a possible D match to TRBD2 (6 bases). There are 16 residues in the CDR3. Germline lookup yields CDR1 MNHEY and CDR2 SVGEGT. V was pared by 1 base and J by 2 bases, with 13 bases between. In DNA form, the CDR3 reads TGTGCCAGCAGTTACTACGGCGGGAAATCCACAGATACGCAGTATTTT. This sequence encodes CASSYYGGKSTDTQYF.

V and J are TRBV19 and TRBJ2-1; maybe TRBD1 (7 bases). Germline V gives CDR1 LNHDA, CDR2 SQIVND (reference sequence). The CDR3 runs 15 residues. Trimming stripped 6 bases from V and 8 bases from J, with 20 bases between. The CDR3 sequence is CASSKTGRGDDEQFF. The CDR3 nucleotides are TGTGCCAGTAGCAAGACAGGGCGCGGGGATGATGAGCAGTTCTTC.

The rearrangement joins TRBV7-2 to TRBJ1-6; possibly TRBD1 for D (6 bases). This CDR3 contains 12 residues. Trimming pared 8 bases from V and 14 bases from J, leaving 16 bases between. CDR1 SGHTA and CDR2 FQGNSA come from the germline V gene. The CDR3 DNA sequence: TGTGCCAGCGCGGGGGCGGGGAAAACCCTCCACTTT. Encoded protein: CASAGAGKTLHF.

This clone appeared a few times. The chain is built from TRBV24-1 and TRBJ2-5; D may match TRBD1 or TRBD2 (5 bases each). CDR3 length: 13 amino acids. The V end lost 3 bases, the J end lost 5 bases, and 9 bases lay between the germline ends. Germline CDR1 and CDR2: KGHDR and SFDVKD. For the CDR3, the DNA is TGTGCCACCAGTGATCGGGACGAGGAGACCCAGTACTTC. This translates into CATSDRDEETQYF.

This chain links TRBV20-1 with TRBJ2-1; no definite D call. This CDR3 contains 11 residues. Deletions cut 2 bases from V and 9 bases from J, with 8 bases between. CDR1 and CDR2 from the germline V gene are DFQATT and SNEGSKA (reference sequence). CDR3 amino acids: CSARPGGEQFF. In nucleotides, the CDR3 is TGCAGTGCTAGACCCGGTGGTGAGCAGTTCTTC.

This clone was seen a handful of times. The genes are TRBV3-1 (or the pseudogene TRBV3-2) and TRBJ1-2; 9 bases agree with TRBD1. Germline CDR1 LGHDT, CDR2 YNNKEL (reference sequence). Losses at the gene ends were 0 bases for V and 4 bases for J; bases not matched to a gene: 6. The CDR3 sequence is 16 residues long. The CDR3 reads CASSQELGQGSYGYTF. The CDR3, as DNA: TGTGCCAGCAGCCAAGAGCTAGGACAGGGGAGCTATGGCTACACCTTC.

The rearrangement joins TRBV6-2 or TRBV6-3 to TRBJ1-1; 9 positions match TRBD1. CDR1 and CDR2 (germline): MNHEY, SVGEGT. The V segment lost 5 bases and the J segment 10 bases; nucleotides outside the gene matches: 11. This CDR3 contains 14 residues. CDR3 nucleotide sequence: TGTGCCAGCAGTCGGCCGGGACAGGGAAAGGGAGCTTTCTTT. Its protein is CASSRPGQGKGAFF.

V gene TRBV10-3 combines with J gene TRBJ2-1; 9 bases are shared with TRBD2. Losses at the gene ends were 6 bases for V and 8 bases for J; bases not matched to a gene: 14. The germline V gene encodes CDR1 ENHRY and CDR2 SYGVKD. This CDR3 comprises 16 residues. The CDR3 reads CAIRLKRSGGRDEQFF. Written as DNA, the CDR3 is TGTGCCATCAGGCTAAAACGGAGCGGGGGGCGGGATGAGCAGTTCTTC.

The rearrangement joins TRBV12-3 or TRBV12-4 to TRBJ1-2, with no clear D. Trimming pared 3 bases from V and 6 bases from J, leaving 5 bases between. This CDR3 has 11 residues. CDR3 protein: CASSFGDGYTF. The CDR3 nucleotides are TGTGCCAGCAGTTTTGGGGATGGCTACACCTTC.

The V gene is TRBV7-8, the J gene TRBJ2-5; the match to TRBD2 covers 7 bases. This CDR3 has 15 amino acids. The trim removed 2 bases at V and 4 bases at J, leaving 7 bases unmatched. CDR1 and CDR2 (germline): SGHVS, FQNEAQ. The CDR3: CASSLRFQRGETQYF. For the CDR3, the DNA is TGTGCCAGCAGCTTACGCTTCCAGCGGGGAGAGACCCAGTACTTC. The whole variable domain, filled in from reference TRBV7-8 and TRBJ2-5, reads GAGVSQSPRYKVAKRGQDVALRCDPISGHVSLFWYQQALGQGPEFLTYFQNEAQLDKSGLPSDRFFAERPEGSVSTLKIQRTQQEDSAVYLCASSLRFQRGETQYFGPGTRLLVL.